A single sample gave rise to the 12 T cell receptor beta chains below, sequenced in a study of low-dose radiotherapy and immunotherapy resistance in tumors. Both TCRalpha and TCRbeta chains were reverse transcribed with V-gene-specific primers. A constant-region primer paired with the V-primer adapter amplified TCRs over 20 PCR cycles. TCRdb reprocessed the reads via MiXCR and lists one record per CDR3 protein. This sample has 80,000 or so distinct CDR3 sequences; roughly 17% occur once, and the top ten carry 1.3% to 1.5%. Time point specified: after trial treatment. Treatment in this sample: LDRT plus nivolumab, ipilimumab, low-dose cyclophosphamide and aspirin (RACIN trial). The sample in question was PBMCs, obtained after low-dose radiotherapy plus immunotherapy. The receptors here all came from a male donor with prostate cancer.

In this sample, this clonotype turned up many times. The rearrangement joins TRBV19 to TRBJ1-5; 10 bases line up with TRBD1. The trim removed 9 bases at V and 4 bases at J, leaving 3 bases unmatched. The CDR3 has 13 residues. Germline-derived CDR1 and CDR2 are LNHDA and SQIVND (reference sequence). The CDR3 sequence: CASRDRGNQPQHF. In DNA, the CDR3 is TGTGCCAGCCGGGACAGGGGAAATCAGCCCCAGCATTTT.

This chain links TRBV9 with TRBJ2-5; possible D gene TRBD2, 6 bases. Trimming shortened V by 2 bases and J by 5 bases, and 16 bases separated the two germline ends. The CDR3 length is 15 residues. Germline V CDR1 and CDR2: SGDLS, YYNGEE. CDR3 protein: CASSVEGGVVETQYF. In nucleotides, the CDR3 is TGTGCCAGCAGCGTTGAGGGAGGAGTTGTCGAGACCCAGTACTTC.

This clonotype was observed many times. This chain connects TRBV28 to TRBJ2-1, with 7 bases aligning to TRBD2. Losses at the gene ends were 3 bases for V and 8 bases for J; bases not matched to a gene: 10. This CDR3 has 15 amino acids. The germline gives CDR1 MDHEN, CDR2 SYDVKM. In DNA, the CDR3 is TGTGCCAGCAGTTTGTTAGCGGGCTCCTCCGATGAGCAGTTCTTC. It translates to CASSLLAGSSDEQFF.

In this sample, this clonotype turned up many times. The chain combines TRBV5-1 with TRBJ2-2; D assignment may be TRBD1 or TRBD2 (5 bases each). The CDR3 totals 16 residues. V gave up 6 bases and J gave up 1 base, with 16 bases separating them. Germline CDR1 reads SGHRS; CDR2 reads YFSETQ. This chain's CDR3 is CASIRDRLENTGELFF. As DNA, the CDR3 is TGCGCCAGCATCAGGGACCGACTGGAGAACACCGGGGAGCTGTTTTTT.

This clonotype appeared once. V usage is TRBV5-4 and J usage is TRBJ2-4; D uncertain. Germline loops: CDR1 SGHNT, CDR2 YYREEE (reference sequence). V was clipped by 1 base and J by 0 bases, with 11 bases between them. The CDR3 is 16 amino acids. The CDR3 loop is CASSLQARQAKNIQYF. CDR3 nucleotide sequence: TGTGCCAGCAGCTTGCAGGCACGGCAAGCCAAAAACATTCAGTACTTC.

This clonotype has ten or more counts. The V gene is TRBV7-8, the J gene TRBJ1-6; D is uncertain. This CDR3 comprises 16 residues. Trimming pared 1 base from V and 5 bases from J, leaving 12 bases between. Germline V CDR1 and CDR2: SGHVS, FQNEAQ. CDR3 nucleotides: TGTGCCAGCAGCTTAGACCGGGGTGCCGATAATTCACCCCTCCACTTT. This sequence encodes CASSLDRGADNSPLHF.

The sample holds a few counts of this clonotype. The chain couples TRBV28 to TRBJ2-1; 8 bases map to TRBD1. V lost 6 bases to trimming and J lost 4 bases; unmatched junction nucleotides: 8. Germline CDR1 is MDHEN and CDR2 is SYDVKM. The CDR3 spans 15 residues. The CDR3 region is CASRAGGMMYNEQFF. The CDR3 DNA reads as TGTGCCAGCAGGGCAGGGGGCATGATGTACAATGAGCAGTTCTTC.

This clonotype has at least ten counts. The chain couples TRBV5-1 to TRBJ2-7, with D possibly called TRBD1 or TRBD2 (5 bases each). CDR1 is SGHRS, CDR2 YFSETQ, per germline. V was cut by 0 bases and J by 1 base, with 11 bases left in between. The CDR3 is 15 amino acids. The DNA for the CDR3 is TGCGCCAGCAGCTTGGGGGGGACGGATTCCTACGAGCAGTACTTC. This translates into CASSLGGTDSYEQYF.

The sample holds many counts of this clonotype. The genes are TRBV5-4 and TRBJ2-5; 9 positions match TRBD1. The V and J ends lost 4 bases and 2 bases, in that order; junction bases with no gene match: 6. CDR1 and CDR2 (germline): SGHNT, YYREEE (reference sequence). This CDR3 is 15 amino acids long. Here the CDR3 reads CASSKQGAWQETQYF. The CDR3 DNA follows: TGTGCCAGCAGCAAACAGGGGGCCTGGCAAGAGACCCAGTACTTC.

The table lists this clonotype with many counts. The V gene is TRBV12-3 or TRBV12-4, the J gene TRBJ2-5; D is unclear. The CDR3 is made up of 13 amino acids. V lost 6 bases and J 4 bases, leaving 12 bases between the germline ends. CDR3 nucleotides: TGTGCCAGCAGCCTCAACTTAGGAGAGACCCAGTACTTC. Translation: CASSLNLGETQYF.

The gene calls are TRBV7-9 and TRBJ2-2; maybe TRBD2 (6 bases). The CDR3 has 13 amino acids. V was trimmed by 5 bases and J by 6 bases, leaving 10 bases between them. Germline CDR1 reads SEHNR; CDR2 reads FQNEAQ (reference sequence). The CDR3: CASSPRGAGELFF. CDR3 DNA sequence: TGTGCCAGCAGCCCCCGCGGGGCCGGGGAGCTGTTTTTT.

Remarks on this clonotype: A read error likely explains this, since a far larger clone differs by one base. The genes are TRBV11-2 and TRBJ2-5; the match to TRBD2 covers 11 bases. The junction had 15 bases not matched to a gene; V was cut back by 4 bases and J by 11 bases. From germline, CDR1 is SGHAT and CDR2 FQNNGV. The CDR3 length is 16 residues. For the CDR3, the DNA is TGTGCCAGCAGCTCGAGACTAGCGGGACTGGTTAATGAGCAGTACTTC. Its protein product is CASSSRLAGLVNEQYF. The entire variable domain, with the rest obtained from reference TRBV11-2 and TRBJ2-5, is as follows: EAGVAQSPRYKIIEKRQSVAFWCNPISGHATLYWYQQILGQGPKLLIQFQNNGVVDDSQLPKDRFSAERLKGVDSTLKIQPAKLEDSAVYLCASSSRLAGLVNEQYFGPGTRLLVL.